The T cell receptor (beta chain) under discussion was sequenced for a study of identical twins. Per germline, CDR1 SGHRS and CDR2 YFSETQ. V gave up 0 bases and J gave up 11 bases, with 16 bases separating them. The CDR3 covers 14 residues. One entry per CDR3 protein, called by TCRdb with MiXCR from the 5' RACE reads. The data hold approximately 500,000 distinct CDR3 sequences, with 20% to 25% observed a single time. Separately, the same data were catalogued under a study of T cells expressing NK-cell markers. From that paper: It was from sorted CD3+CD56+NKG2C+, CD3+CD56+NKG2C- and CD3+CD56-NKG2C+ T cells that TCR beta repertoires came.

The chain combines TRBV5-1 with TRBJ2-3; D not certain. The receptor was isolated from a woman in her late teens or twenties in good health. The sequenced sample was CD4+ T cells sorted from blood. The CDR3 region is CASSLATSQKLQYF. Here the CDR3 DNA reads TGCGCCAGCAGCTTGGCCACCAGTCAGAAACTGCAGTATTTT.